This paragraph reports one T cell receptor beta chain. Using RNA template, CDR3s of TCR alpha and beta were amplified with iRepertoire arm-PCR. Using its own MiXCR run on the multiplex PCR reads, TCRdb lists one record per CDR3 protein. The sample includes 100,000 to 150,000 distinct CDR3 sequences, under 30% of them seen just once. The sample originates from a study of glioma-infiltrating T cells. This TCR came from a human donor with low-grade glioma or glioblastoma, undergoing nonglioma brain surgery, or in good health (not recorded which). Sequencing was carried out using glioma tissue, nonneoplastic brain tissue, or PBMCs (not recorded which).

The CDR3 reads CASSLGAQNYGYTF. In DNA form, the CDR3 reads TGTGCCAGCAGTTTGGGGGCTCAAAACTATGGCTACACCTTC. This sequence joins TRBV28 and TRBJ1-2, with a tentative D call TRBD1 (6 bases). This CDR3 spans 14 amino acids. Germline CDR1 reads MDHEN; CDR2 reads SYDVKM. V lost 3 bases, J lost 2 bases, and 10 bases lay in between.